The 31 T cell receptor delta chains given below trace back to one sample, sequenced in a study of gamma-delta T cells after stem cell transplantation. TCRdb called clones anew from the RT-PCR reads with CATT. The table records approximately 2,000 delta-chain clones, 0.3% to 0.4% of them present only once. Sequenced material: gamma-delta T cells. The receptors were gathered from a human donor. It is not recorded whose cells these are; they may come from a transplant donor.

Comment on this clone: This DNA's translation differs at residue 10 from TCRdb's protein, which comes from a much larger clone; a read error is likely, and the protein shown is translated from the DNA. The chain couples TRDV2 to TRDJ3; D is unresolved. Trimming stripped 0 bases from V and 2 bases from J, with 16 bases between. Germline-derived CDR1 and CDR2 are GEAIGNYY and EKD. This CDR3 spans 19 amino acids. CDR3 DNA sequence: TGTGCCTGTGACACCGTACAGGTAGGTAACGCCTGGGACACCCGACAGATGTTTTTC. Translated, it gives CACDTVQVGNAWDTRQMFF.

This clone was observed a handful of times. A far more abundant clone sits one base away, making this likely a read error. The J gene is TRDJ1, the V gene TRDV2, with 13 bases matching TRDD3. After removal of 3 bases from V and 1 base from J, the junction contained 16 bases not matched to a gene. The CDR3 has 20 amino acids. In germline, CDR1 is GEAIGNYY, CDR2 EKD. CDR3 DNA: TGTGCCTGTGACGTACTGGGGGATACGGGCCCCCCTCAAGGCACCGATAAACTCATCTTT. The encoded protein is CACDVLGDTGPPQGTDKLIF.

This rearrangement joins TRDV2 to TRDJ1, with TRDD3 matching 13 bases. The CDR3 runs to 18 residues. Germline V CDR1 and CDR2: GEAIGNYY, EKD. The V gene end was trimmed by 3 bases and the J gene end by 4 bases; junction bases not matched to a gene: 13. CDR3 region: CACDPVLGDTQRNDKLIF. DNA for the CDR3: TGTGCCTGTGACCCCGTACTGGGGGATACGCAGCGAAACGATAAACTCATCTTT.

A few counts support this clone. A far larger clone is just one base off, so this is likely a read error. This rearrangement joins TRDV2 to TRDJ1; 12 bases map to TRDD3. J was trimmed by 7 bases and V by 0 bases; bases with no gene match: 17. Germline CDR1 and CDR2: GEAIGNYY and EKD. The CDR3 is made up of 19 amino acids. CDR3 in DNA: TGTGCCTGTGACACCATTCTACTGGGGGATACAGGAGGGACGGGTAAACTCATCTTT. This gives the protein CACDTILLGDTGGTGKLIF.

This clone appeared a few times. This DNA's translation differs at residue 16 from TCRdb's protein, which comes from a much larger clone; a read error is likely, and the protein shown is translated from the DNA. The CDR3 is CACDRLGGSSWDTRQTFF. The CDR3 nucleotides read TGTGCCTGTGACCGGCTGGGGGGGAGCTCCTGGGACACCCGACAGACGTTTTTC. The chain is built from TRDV2 and TRDJ3; TRDD3 matches 7 bases. This CDR3 has 18 amino acids. Per the germline V gene, CDR1 is GEAIGNYY and CDR2 is EKD.

This clone qualifies as medium-sized. The rearrangement joins TRDV2 to TRDJ1; 10 positions agree with TRDD3. The CDR3 has 18 amino acids. The ends lost 3 bases at V and 1 base at J; junction bases unmatched: 13. Germline V gene data show CDR1 as GEAIGNYY and CDR2 as EKD. The CDR3 loop reads CACDDVVLGDSGTDKLIF. The CDR3 DNA follows: TGTGCCTGTGACGATGTCGTACTGGGGGATTCTGGCACCGATAAACTCATCTTT.

This clone was detected a few times. Only one base separates this from a far larger clonotype, so it likely reflects a read error. Other DNA sequences from this sample encode an identical CDR3 as well. The V and J genes are TRDV2 and TRDJ1; 10 bases align to TRDD3. The CDR3 loop spans 18 amino acids. V dropped 0 bases and J dropped 5; count of bases not matched to a gene: 14. CDR1 and CDR2 from the germline V gene are GEAIGNYY and EKD. The CDR3 region has the DNA TGTGCCTGTGACACCGTCGGTACTGGGGGATTCTCCACGGATAAACTCATCTTT. Translation: CACDTVGTGGFSTDKLIF.

Points on this clone: This may be a read error, as it is one base from a much larger clone. This same CDR3 is encoded by further DNA sequences in the sample. This CDR3 is CACDTVSYNDIELIF. DNA for the CDR3: TGTGCCTGTGACACCGTTTCCTACAACGATATCGAGCTCATCTTT. The J gene is TRDJ1, the V gene TRDV2, with TRDD2 matching 7 bases. Germline V CDR1 and CDR2: GEAIGNYY, EKD. Losses at the gene ends were 0 bases for V and 11 bases for J; bases not matched to a gene: 14. The CDR3 runs to 15 residues.

Turning to this clone: TCRdb's entry gives the protein of a much larger clone, which mismatches this DNA's translation at residue 11, likely from a read error; the protein reported here is translated from the DNA. CDR3: CACDTPWGEGPDKLIF. The CDR3 region has the DNA TGTGCCTGTGACACCCCGTGGGGGGAAGGCCCCGATAAACTCATCTTT. The chain links TRDV2 to TRDJ1; D may be TRDD3 (6 bases). The CDR3 totals 16 residues. Trimming removed 0 bases from V and 3 bases from J, with 16 bases in between. Germline values: CDR1 GEAIGNYY, CDR2 EKD.

This clone counts as medium-sized. The genes are TRDV2 and TRDJ1; 10 nucleotides line up with TRDD3. Per germline, CDR1 GEAIGNYY and CDR2 EKD. The CDR3 runs to 19 residues. V was pared by 0 bases and J by 4 bases, with 16 bases of the junction left unmatched. The CDR3 sequence is CACDTVPTGGYGKGDKLIF. In nucleotides, the CDR3 is TGTGCCTGTGACACCGTTCCTACAGGGGGATACGGTAAGGGCGATAAACTCATCTTT.

There are a few counts of this clone. Given a much more abundant clone one base away, this may be a read error. The gene calls are TRDV2 and TRDJ1, with 9 positions matching TRDD3. This CDR3 has 17 residues. Per the germline V gene, CDR1 is GEAIGNYY and CDR2 is EKD. The CDR3: CACDTVLGEQHTDNLIF. CDR3 DNA sequence: TGTGCCTGTGACACCGTACTGGGGGAACAGCACACCGATAACCTCATCTTT.

With respect to this clone: This DNA's translation differs at residue 5 from TCRdb's protein, which comes from a much larger clone; a read error is likely, and the protein shown is translated from the DNA. The J gene is TRDJ1, the V gene TRDV2; 7 bases line up with TRDD3. Germline-derived CDR1 and CDR2 are GEAIGNYY and EKD. V was clipped by 3 bases and J by 0 bases; unmatched bases: 15. The CDR3 extends over 18 amino acids. This chain's CDR3 is CACDAMPSTGEDTDKLIF. The CDR3, as DNA: TGTGCCTGTGACGCCATGCCTTCGACTGGGGAAGACACCGATAAACTCATCTTT.

This clone was detected only a few times. The chain recombines TRDV2 with TRDJ1; 11 bases are a match to TRDD3. CDR1 and CDR2 (germline): GEAIGNYY, EKD. The CDR3 runs to 16 residues. V was clipped by 4 bases and J by 2 bases; unmatched bases: 8. The CDR3 spells CACESLGDIGTDKLIF. In nucleotides, the CDR3 is TGTGCCTGTGAATCACTGGGGGATATTGGAACCGATAAACTCATCTTT.

About this clone itself: Translating this DNA gives a protein that differs at residue 3 from the TCRdb one, which belongs to a much larger clone; a read error is likely, and the protein shown is this translation. The chain carries TRDV2 and TRDJ1, with a tentative D call TRDD3 (5 bases). Per germline, CDR1 GEAIGNYY and CDR2 EKD. This CDR3 is built from 17 residues. The CDR3 nucleotides are TGTGCCCGTGACACAATCCGCCCGAGGGGGTACACCGATAAACTCATCTTT. It is translated as CARDTIRPRGYTDKLIF.

In its sample, this clone is large. At the DNA level, this CDR3 is encoded by other sequences in the same sample as well. V usage is TRDV2 and J usage is TRDJ1, with TRDD3 identical over 10 bases. The CDR3 has 16 amino acids. V lost 0 bases to trimming and J lost 1 base; unmatched junction nucleotides: 4. Germline-derived CDR1 and CDR2 are GEAIGNYY and EKD. This CDR3 reads CACDTLGDKTTDKLIF. Here the CDR3 DNA reads TGTGCCTGTGACACCCTGGGGGATAAGACCACCGATAAACTCATCTTT.

Remarks on this clone: Possible read error: a much larger clone is one base away. This chain uses TRDV2 with TRDJ3; 7 nucleotides agree with TRDD3. The length of the CDR3 is 20 residues. The germline V gene encodes CDR1 GEAIGNYY and CDR2 EKD. The CDR3 bases are TGTGCCTGTGACACCGTGCTGGGGGGCCGCAGCTCCCGGGACACCCGACAGATGTTTTTC. It is translated as CACDTVLGGRSSRDTRQMFF.

This clone was seen a few times. This likely stems from a read error, as it lies one base from a far larger clone. Distinct nucleotide sequences in the sample also encode this CDR3. The chain links TRDV2 to TRDJ1; 8 bases are shared with TRDD3. V shed 1 base and J 0 bases; nucleotides not matched to a gene: 15. CDR1 GEAIGNYY and CDR2 EKD come from the germline V gene. The CDR3 is 19 amino acids. The CDR3 coding sequence is TGTGCCTGTGACACTGTTCTGGGGGACACGAAGGGCCACACCGATAAACTCATCTTT. Translated: CACDTVLGDTKGHTDKLIF.

This clone occurred a few times. A much larger clone differs by one base, so this may be a read error. This chain uses TRDV2 with TRDJ3; 8 nucleotides match TRDD3. CDR3 size: 24 residues. Germline V lookup: CDR1 GEAIGNYY, CDR2 EKD. DNA for the CDR3: TGTGCCTGTGACTTCCTAATCGGAGCTGGGGGGATAGAAACTAGCTCCTGGGACACCCGACAGACGTTTTTC. Protein product: CACDFLIGAGGIETSSWDTRQTFF.

Concerning this clone: A far larger clone is off by one base, so a read error is likely. The chain joins TRDV2 to TRDJ1; no reliable D call. Germline-derived CDR1 and CDR2 are GEAIGNYY and EKD. The CDR3 totals 14 residues. The CDR3 DNA is TGTGCCCGTGACACCCTCCAAGCCACCGATAAACTCATCTTT. Translation gives CARDTLQATDKLIF.

For this clone: A read error is likely here: a far larger clone is one base away. The sample carries other DNA sequences with the same CDR3. V and J are TRDV2 and TRDJ1, with 11 bases that match TRDD3. This CDR3 is 18 amino acids long. The germline V gene has CDR1 GEAIGNYY and CDR2 EKD. V lost 3 bases, J lost 0 bases, and 11 bases stayed unmatched. Written as DNA, the CDR3 is TGTGCCTGTGACCCGCTGGGGGATACCCTCCCACACACCGATAAACTCATCTTT. Its translation is CACDPLGDTLPHTDKLIF.

As to this clone: The amino acid sequence in TCRdb belongs to a much larger clone and departs from this DNA's translation at residue 6, likely a sequencing read error; the sequence shown is translated from the DNA. The V call is TRDV3, the J call TRDJ1, with 8 nucleotides matching TRDD3. V trimming: 3 bases; J trimming: 0 bases; junction bases outside the gene matches: 12. This CDR3 is 16 amino acids long. CDR1 is TVYSNPD, CDR2 GDNSRS, per germline (reference sequence). CDR3 region: CAFPLAGGTYTDKLIF. CDR3 sequence (DNA): TGTGCCTTCCCGCTTGCTGGGGGAACGTACACCGATAAACTCATCTTT.

Note on this clone: A far larger clone is one nucleotide away, so this likely arose from a read error. This sample also contains other DNA sequences that code for the same CDR3. The V gene is TRDV2, the J gene TRDJ1; D is possibly TRDD2 (5 bases). In germline, CDR1 is GEAIGNYY, CDR2 EKD. The CDR3 spans 16 residues. CDR3: CACDTLTLQNTDKLIF. The CDR3, as DNA: TGTGCCTGTGACACCCTTACCCTTCAAAACACTGATAAACTCATCTTT.

This clone was found a few times. The likely explanation is a read error, given a far larger clone one base away. Other nucleotide sequences from this sample produce the same CDR3. The V call is TRDV2, the J call TRDJ1; 8 nucleotides align to TRDD3. The CDR3 length is 17 residues. Germline assignment: CDR1 GEAIGNYY and CDR2 EKD. In DNA, the CDR3 is TGTGCCTGTGACACCGTAGGTGGGGGATTAGACACCGATAAACTCATTTTT. Its protein product is CACDTVGGGLDTDKLIF.

Comment on this clone: A read error is possible here, since a much larger clone lies one base away. The V and J genes are TRDV2 and TRDJ1, with D tentatively TRDD3 (6 bases). The CDR3 covers 18 residues. CDR1 is GEAIGNYY, CDR2 EKD, per germline. Trimming removed 2 bases from V and 0 bases from J, with 21 bases in between. CDR3 bases: TGTGCCTGTGACATCCTGGGGATGGGGGGCTTGTACACCGATAAACTCATCTTT. This codes for CACDILGMGGLYTDKLIF.

This clone is labeled medium-sized. DNA for the CDR3: TGTGCCTGTGACACCGTGGGGAGGCCCGTTTCAGATAAACTCATCTTT. This sequence encodes CACDTVGRPVSDKLIF. This chain uses TRDV2 with TRDJ1; a possible D gene is TRDD3 (5 bases). Between the trimmed V and J ends, which lost 0 bases and 5 bases, there was a span of 18 bases. Germline CDR1 is GEAIGNYY and CDR2 is EKD. This CDR3 has 16 residues.

This clone has a handful of counts. A single base separates this from a much larger clone, so it may be a read error. Additional DNA sequences in this sample encode the identical CDR3. The chain combines TRDV2 with TRDJ1; 11 bases align to TRDD3. Losses at the gene ends were 7 bases for V and 1 base for J; bases not matched to a gene: 13. The CDR3 is made up of 17 amino acids. The germline CDR1 and CDR2 sequences are GEAIGNYY and EKD. CDR3 in amino acids: CACEYLGDTLATDKLIF. In nucleotides, the CDR3 is TGTGCCTGCGAGTACTTGGGGGATACGCTGGCCACCGATAAACTCATCTTT.

Only a few counts were recorded for this clone. This likely stems from a read error, as it lies one base from a far larger clone. The chain uses TRDV2 and TRDJ1; 12 bases align to TRDD3. Looked up from germline, CDR1 is GEAIGNYY and CDR2 is EKD. The junction had 2 bases not matched to a gene; V was cut back by 0 bases and J by 7 bases. The CDR3 totals 14 residues. The CDR3 sequence: CACDTLGDTGKLIF. For the CDR3, the DNA is TGTGCCTGTGACACCCTGGGGGATACGGGTAAACTCATCTTT.

In this sample, this clone turned up a few times. This may arise from a read error, as a much more abundant clone is one base away. V usage is TRDV2 and J usage is TRDJ1; TRDD3 aligns across 13 bases. CDR1 and CDR2 (germline): GEAIGNYY, EKD. CDR3 length: 20 residues. J gave up 2 bases and V 4 bases, and 18 bases lay outside the gene matches. This CDR3 is CACDLTGGYVKTEGTDKLIF. CDR3 bases: TGTGCCTGTGATCTTACTGGGGGATACGTGAAGACCGAGGGGACCGATAAACTCATCTTT.

By proportion, this clone is medium-sized. The identical CDR3 is also encoded by other nucleotide sequences in the sample. For the CDR3, the DNA is TGTGCCTGTGACACAGTTCTGGGGGATACGCGCGCGATCTCCTGGGACACCCGACAGATGTTTTTC. It yields the protein CACDTVLGDTRAISWDTRQMFF. V usage is TRDV2 and J usage is TRDJ3; TRDD3 agrees at 12 bases. Germline values: CDR1 GEAIGNYY, CDR2 EKD. The J segment lost 0 bases and the V segment lost 1 base, leaving 12 bases of the junction unmatched. There are 22 residues in the CDR3.

Relative to its sample, this clone is large. The same CDR3 also results from other DNA sequences found in this sample. The chain joins TRDV2 to TRDJ1, with 11 bases identical to TRDD3. The CDR3 length is 17 residues. The V gene's germline CDR1 is GEAIGNYY and CDR2 EKD. J lost 0 bases, V lost 1 base, and 6 bases had no gene match. The CDR3 protein is CACDTLGDTSNTDKLIF. The CDR3 DNA sequence: TGTGCCTGTGACACATTGGGGGATACGTCTAACACCGATAAACTCATCTTT.

This clone has only a few counts. The translation of this DNA and the TCRdb protein of a much larger clone differ at residue 5, probably owing to a read error; the protein shown here is translated from the DNA. The gene calls are TRDV1 and TRDJ1; maybe TRDD3 (5 bases). CDR1 is TSWWSYY, CDR2 QGS, per germline. V was cut by 4 bases and J by 0 bases, with 21 bases left in between. The CDR3 extends over 18 amino acids. The CDR3 DNA reads as TGTGCTCTTGGGGGCAGTACCAAGGGCGGGGAGTACACCGATAAACTCATCTTT. It encodes CALGGSTKGGEYTDKLIF.